Detailed here is one T cell receptor (beta chain). Profiling relied on immunoSEQ multiplex PCR, and the TCRdb table lists in-frame clones only, not all of them. The sample gives 150,000 to 200,000 clones, approximately 87% of which show up once; about 0.95% is in the top ten. The sample belongs to a study of blood T cell repertoires in COVID-19. Study-wide context: COVID-19 samples from acute and convalescent phases originated in the United States, Italy and Spain.

The CDR3 runs 11 residues. Trimming cost V 8 bases and J 8 bases, with 12 bases left between them. Germline CDR1 and CDR2: LGHDT and YNNKEL (reference sequence). Sequenced: peripheral blood. The chain carries TRBV3-1 (or the pseudogene TRBV3-2) and TRBJ1-2; D is undetermined. The receptor comes from a woman aged 18 to 35 who had recovered from COVID-19. CDR3 amino acids: CASQDGRGYTF. Written as DNA, the CDR3 is TGTGCCAGCCAGGACGGGAGGGGCTACACCTTC.